This T cell receptor (beta chain) was obtained from a study of T cell clones after liver transplantation. Trimming removed 7 bases at V and 3 bases at J, with 1 base between. Germline lookup yields CDR1 SGDLS and CDR2 YYNGEE. This CDR3 is built from 9 residues. Profiling relied on immunoSEQ multiplex PCR, and the TCRdb table lists in-frame clones only, not all of them. Counted here are tens of thousands of clones, about 95% occurring once; the ten biggest clones make up about 24%. The source was CD8+ T cells from blood, collected 12 months after liver transplant. The receptor comes from a human patient who received a liver transplant. These T cells may partly come from the graft donor. V gene TRBV9 combines with J gene TRBJ2-5; D not resolved. The CDR3 DNA reads as TGTGCCAGCGAAGAGACCCAGTACTTC. This translates into CASEETQYF.